Each of the 28 T cell receptor beta chains below was sequenced from the same sample in a study of OX40 agonist ivuxolimab in advanced cancers. Only in-frame clones appear in the TCRdb table, and some are missing; sequencing was by immunoSEQ multiplex PCR. Of tens of thousands of clones listed, around 82% are singletons. Specimen: CD4+ or CD8+ T cells sorted from blood, collected in a trial of the OX40 agonist ivuxolimab. These receptors all stem from an adult with an advanced solid tumor such as melanoma, head and neck, liver or kidney cancer.

V is TRBV29-1 and J is TRBJ1-1; tentatively, D is TRBD1 (6 bases). CDR3 length: 13 amino acids. CDR1 is SQVTM and CDR2 is ANQGSEA in the germline V gene. V dropped 6 bases and J dropped 0 bases, with 11 bases sitting between them. The CDR3 sequence is CSVARDMNTEAFF. The CDR3 DNA follows: TGCAGCGTAGCCAGGGACATGAACACTGAAGCTTTCTTT.

V gene TRBV2 combines with J gene TRBJ2-5; the match to TRBD2 covers 12 bases. CDR3 length: 14 residues. Germline lookup yields CDR1 SNHLY and CDR2 FYNNEI. The V and J ends lost 7 bases and 4 bases, in that order; junction bases with no gene match: 4. The CDR3 DNA reads as TGTGCCAGCACCCTGGGACTAGCGGGAGAGACCCAGTACTTC. It translates to CASTLGLAGETQYF.

Within the sample, this clone is medium-sized. This chain links TRBV5-1 with TRBJ2-2, with D tentatively TRBD1 or TRBD2 (6 bases each). The CDR3 loop spans 16 amino acids. Germline V gives CDR1 SGHRS, CDR2 YFSETQ. Deletions cut 0 bases from V and 4 bases from J, with 13 bases between. CDR3 coding DNA: TGCGCCAGCAGCTTGGAGTCGGGGGCGAGCACCGGGGAGCTGTTTTTT. Its protein is CASSLESGASTGELFF.

This rearrangement joins TRBV5-1 to TRBJ1-3; tentative D call: TRBD1 (6 bases). Trimming stripped 4 bases from V and 3 bases from J, with 17 bases between. This CDR3 has 16 amino acids. Germline-derived CDR1 and CDR2 are SGHRS and YFSETQ. The CDR3 reads CASSNSIGQSGNTIYF. CDR3 nucleotide sequence: TGCGCCAGCAGCAATTCTATCGGACAGAGTGGAAACACCATATATTTT.

This rearrangement joins TRBV6-5 to TRBJ2-7; D remains ambiguous. The CDR3 is made up of 12 amino acids. Per germline, CDR1 MNHEY and CDR2 SVGAGI. Trimming shortened V by 6 bases and J by 1 base, and 7 bases separated the two germline ends. The CDR3 spells CASRSWSYEQYF. The CDR3, as DNA: TGTGCCAGCAGGTCGTGGTCCTACGAGCAGTACTTC.

This chain uses TRBV6-5 with TRBJ2-3; 8 positions agree with TRBD1. The trim removed 2 bases at V and 3 bases at J, leaving 4 bases unmatched. CDR1 and CDR2 (germline): MNHEY, SVGAGI. The CDR3 contains 15 residues. The CDR3, as DNA: TGTGCCAGCAGTTACCGACAGGGGTGGACAGATACGCAGTATTTT. It codes for CASSYRQGWTDTQYF.

The chain couples TRBV7-2 to TRBJ2-3, with D unclear. Between the trimmed V and J ends, which lost 3 bases and 2 bases, there was a span of 3 bases. The CDR3 covers 12 residues. Per the germline V gene, CDR1 is SGHTA and CDR2 is FQGNSA. The chain's CDR3 is CASSLLTDTQYF. The CDR3, as DNA: TGTGCCAGCAGCTTGCTCACAGATACGCAGTATTTT.

The chain is built from TRBV19 and TRBJ2-7, with D perhaps TRBD2 (6 bases). V dropped 10 bases and J dropped 3 bases, with 19 bases sitting between them. From germline, CDR1 is LNHDA and CDR2 SQIVND (reference sequence). The CDR3 extends over 14 amino acids. The DNA of the CDR3 is TGTGCCAACAACTTCGATCGGGGGTTCTACGAGCAGTACTTC. This codes for CANNFDRGFYEQYF.

The chain links TRBV19 to TRBJ1-4, with a tentative D call TRBD1 (5 bases). This CDR3 region has 14 residues. V lost 3 bases, J lost 7 bases, and 12 bases lay in between. Germline assignment: CDR1 LNHDA and CDR2 SQIVND (reference sequence). The CDR3 DNA reads TGTGCCAGTAGTATCCACAGGTTTGGTGAAAAACTGTTTTTT. Amino acids: CASSIHRFGEKLFF. Filled out from reference TRBV19 and TRBJ1-4, the complete variable domain reads DGGITQSPKYLFRKEGQNVTLSCEQNLNHDAMYWYRQDPGQGLRLIYYSQIVNDFQKGDIAEGYSVSREKKESFPLTVTSAQKNPTAFYLCASSIHRFGEKLFFGSGTQLSVL.

CDR3 loop: CASSLNSAGNSPLHF. CDR3 nucleotides: TGTGCCAGCAGCTTAAATTCGGCGGGAAATTCACCCCTCCACTTT. The J gene is TRBJ1-6, the V gene TRBV7-3; D is uncertain. The CDR3 runs to 15 residues. V dropped 1 base and J dropped 7 bases, with 11 bases sitting between them. CDR1 SGHTA and CDR2 FQGTGA come from the germline V gene.

There are a few counts of this clone. The chain uses TRBV19 and TRBJ2-4, with D uncertain. Germline V gene sequence: CDR1 LNHDA, CDR2 SQIVND (reference sequence). This CDR3 is built from 15 residues. V was clipped by 3 bases and J by 0 bases, with 9 bases between them. The CDR3 loop reads CASSIDPLAKNIQYF. The CDR3 region has the DNA TGTGCCAGTAGTATCGACCCTCTAGCCAAAAACATTCAGTACTTC.

The chain couples TRBV27 to TRBJ2-5; D is possibly TRBD1 or TRBD2 (5 bases each). V was clipped by 4 bases and J by 3 bases, with 15 bases between them. Germline loops: CDR1 MNHEY, CDR2 SMNVEV (reference sequence). The CDR3 is 15 residues long. CDR3 amino acids: CASSSRRDGKETQYF. CDR3 nucleotides: TGTGCCAGCAGTTCGCGCCGGGACGGTAAAGAGACCCAGTACTTC.

This clone was seen a handful of times. The chain carries TRBV5-5 and TRBJ2-7; D remains ambiguous. V lost 0 bases and J lost 0, with 10 bases in between. Germline CDR1 and CDR2: SGHKS and YYEKEE (reference sequence). This CDR3 is 15 amino acids long. The CDR3 loop is CASSLGVDASYEQYF. CDR3 sequence (DNA): TGTGCCAGCAGCTTGGGGGTAGACGCCTCCTACGAGCAGTACTTC.

This clone was observed a handful of times. The J gene is TRBJ2-7, the V gene TRBV5-1; tentatively, D is TRBD1 or TRBD2 (5 bases each). This CDR3 spans 16 amino acids. Germline V gene lookup returns CDR1 SGHRS and CDR2 YFSETQ. Trimming took 3 bases from V and 4 from J, leaving 20 bases between them. Here the CDR3 reads CASSYPHGDVSYEQYF. CDR3 bases: TGCGCCAGCAGCTACCCTCATGGGGACGTTTCGTACGAGCAGTACTTC.

The V and J genes are TRBV21-1 and TRBJ2-2; the table names TRBD2, a call not compared with the DNA. TRBV21-1 has pseudogene status. This CDR3 has 17 residues. This chain's CDR3 is CASSKRTSGGATGELFF. The CDR3 region has the DNA TGTGCCAGCAGCAAAAGGACTAGCGGGGGGGCTACCGGGGAGCTGTTTTTT.

The J gene is TRBJ1-1, the V gene TRBV5-6, with 9 bases fitting TRBD1. The CDR3 runs 14 residues. The germline V gene has CDR1 SGHDT and CDR2 YYEEEE. The V and J ends lost 4 bases and 5 bases, in that order; junction bases with no gene match: 6. The CDR3 loop is CASSKPGQGTEAFF. The DNA for the CDR3 is TGTGCCAGCAGCAAGCCGGGACAGGGTACTGAAGCTTTCTTT.

This clone was recorded a few times. The chain employs TRBV19 and TRBJ2-5; D perhaps matches TRBD2 (6 bases). Germline V gives CDR1 LNHDA, CDR2 SQIVND (reference sequence). The CDR3 totals 14 residues. V lost 1 base, J lost 5 bases, and 11 bases lay in between. The CDR3 loop is CASSIAGGIETQYF. In DNA form, the CDR3 reads TGTGCCAGTAGTATAGCTGGCGGGATTGAGACCCAGTACTTC.

The rearrangement joins TRBV29-1 to TRBJ1-1; D gene uncertain. V was clipped by 1 base and J by 5 bases, with 23 bases between them. CDR1 SQVTM and CDR2 ANQGSEA come from the germline V gene. This CDR3 has 17 amino acids. CDR3 bases: TGCAGCGTTGAAGCAGTTCCTGGGGAGGGAATTAGGACTGAAGCTTTCTTT. Translating gives CSVEAVPGEGIRTEAFF.

The chain combines TRBV18 with TRBJ1-1; weak D call: TRBD1 (6 bases). Per germline, CDR1 KGHSH and CDR2 LQKENI. The V gene lost 8 bases and the J gene lost 0 bases, with 10 bases spanning the gap. The CDR3 runs to 13 residues. CDR3 nucleotides: TGTGCCAGCACGGGACAAATGAACACTGAAGCTTTCTTT. It yields the protein CASTGQMNTEAFF.

The chain uses TRBV19 and TRBJ1-6, with D unresolved. This CDR3 contains 16 residues. The V gene lost 5 bases and the J gene lost 6 bases, with 17 bases spanning the gap. Germline CDR1 reads LNHDA; CDR2 reads SQIVND (reference sequence). The CDR3 sequence is CASSGGFSSPNSPLHF. The CDR3 DNA reads TGTGCCAGTAGTGGCGGATTTAGCAGCCCTAATTCACCCCTCCACTTT.

This clone was seen a single time. This chain links TRBV27 with TRBJ1-2, with D perhaps matching TRBD1 (6 bases). V was clipped by 6 bases and J by 1 base, with 9 bases between them. Germline V gene sequence: CDR1 MNHEY, CDR2 SMNVEV (reference sequence). The CDR3 consists of 13 residues. CDR3 sequence: CASSKGVNYGYTF. The CDR3 nucleotides are TGTGCCAGCAGCAAGGGGGTTAACTATGGCTACACCTTC.

This chain links TRBV2 with TRBJ1-5; 11 bases are a match to TRBD1. The germline V gene has CDR1 SNHLY and CDR2 FYNNEI. The CDR3 covers 15 residues. The trim removed 6 bases at V and 1 base at J, leaving 2 bases unmatched. The CDR3: CASRGDRGSNQPQHF. The CDR3 coding sequence is TGTGCCAGCAGGGGGGACAGGGGGAGCAATCAGCCCCAGCATTTT.

J is TRBJ1-2 and V is TRBV29-1, with 9 nucleotides matching TRBD1. Germline CDR1 is SQVTM and CDR2 is ANQGSEA. J gave up 4 bases and V 6 bases, and 6 bases lay outside the gene matches. The CDR3 extends over 13 amino acids. The CDR3 reads CSVDRGSSYGYTF. DNA for the CDR3: TGCAGCGTGGACAGGGGTTCCTCCTATGGCTACACCTTC.

The V call is TRBV18, the J call TRBJ1-1; unclear D gene. V was cut by 1 base and J by 3 bases, with 18 bases left in between. Germline lookup yields CDR1 KGHSH and CDR2 LQKENI. The CDR3 is 17 amino acids. Here the CDR3 DNA reads TGTGCCAGCTCACCACAACTACCGGAACACCGGGACACTGAAGCTTTCTTT. Protein product: CASSPQLPEHRDTEAFF.

The chain links TRBV6-5 to TRBJ2-2; a possible D gene is TRBD2 (6 bases). Germline V CDR1 and CDR2: MNHEY, SVGAGI. V was clipped by 6 bases and J by 1 base, with 9 bases between them. This CDR3 is built from 14 residues. CDR3 region: CASSRGLNTGELFF. In DNA, the CDR3 is TGTGCCAGCAGCCGGGGACTGAACACCGGGGAGCTGTTTTTT.

The J gene is TRBJ1-1, the V gene TRBV28, with D possibly matching TRBD1 (6 bases). The CDR3 runs 14 residues. V was cut by 6 bases and J by 3 bases, with 14 bases left in between. In germline, CDR1 is MDHEN, CDR2 SYDVKM. The CDR3 nucleotides are TGTGCCAGCAGCTGTGACAGGACGGACACTGAAGCTTTCTTT. This encodes CASSCDRTDTEAFF. The full variable domain, with the rest looked up from reference TRBV28 and TRBJ1-1, is DVKVTQSSRYLVKRTGEKVFLECVQDMDHENMFWYRQDPGLGLRLIYFSYDVKMKEKGDIPEGYSVSREKKERFSLILESASTNQTSMYLCASSCDRTDTEAFFGQGTRLTVV.

The chain couples TRBV19 to TRBJ1-6, with D maybe TRBD1 (5 bases). The germline V gene encodes CDR1 LNHDA and CDR2 SQIVND (reference sequence). V lost 9 bases, J lost 7 bases, and 13 bases lay in between. CDR3 size: 13 residues. The CDR3 protein is CASWDHSNSPLHF. DNA for the CDR3: TGTGCCAGCTGGGACCACTCCAATTCACCCCTCCACTTT. The variable domain in full, with the rest retrieved from reference TRBV19 and TRBJ1-6, is DGGITQSPKYLFRKEGQNVTLSCEQNLNHDAMYWYRQDPGQGLRLIYYSQIVNDFQKGDIAEGYSVSREKKESFPLTVTSAQKNPTAFYLCASWDHSNSPLHFGNGTRLTVT.

The chain has TRBV19 and TRBJ1-2, with 8 bases identical to TRBD1. The CDR3 sequence is 14 residues long. V lost 2 bases to trimming and J lost 3 bases; unmatched junction nucleotides: 2. The germline CDR1 and CDR2 sequences are LNHDA and SQIVND (reference sequence). The CDR3 DNA reads as TGTGCCAGTAGTATACAGGGGGCTGACTATGGCTACACCTTC. This encodes CASSIQGADYGYTF.